Each of the 26 T cell receptor beta chains below was sequenced from the same sample in a study of blood T cell repertoires in COVID-19. The data were produced by immunoSEQ multiplex PCR, yet TCRdb's version contains in-frame clones alone and is incomplete. The repertoire has under 150,000 clones, roughly 90% of them found once; the top ten carry about 2%. The material sequenced was peripheral blood. The receptors here all came from a man in his sixties or seventies with active COVID-19.

The V call is TRBV6-6, the J call TRBJ2-7; a possible D gene is TRBD2 (6 bases). The CDR3 contains 14 residues. With 6 bases removed from V and 2 bases from J, the gap between germline ends came to 14 bases. Germline V gives CDR1 MNHNY, CDR2 SVGAGI (reference sequence). Here the CDR3 DNA reads TGTGCCAGCAGCCAAACTAGCCCTGCCTACGAGCAGTACTTC. Translated, it gives CASSQTSPAYEQYF.

Note on this clone: This specimen includes other DNA sequences encoding the same CDR3. The CDR3 spells CASRPTGTGGYEQYF. CDR3 coding DNA: TGTGCCAGCAGGCCGACCGGGACAGGAGGCTACGAGCAGTACTTC. The genes are TRBV6-5 and TRBJ2-7, with 8 nucleotides matching TRBD1. The CDR3 spans 15 residues. V gave up 6 bases and J gave up 3 bases; unmatched junction bases: 10. Germline V gene sequence: CDR1 MNHEY, CDR2 SVGAGI.

This clone has a single count. The chain links TRBV18 to TRBJ1-2; 7 nucleotides align to TRBD1. Looked up from germline, CDR1 is KGHSH and CDR2 is LQKENI. V was clipped by 6 bases and J by 6 bases; unmatched bases: 13. This CDR3 is 15 amino acids long. Written as DNA, the CDR3 is TGTGCCAGCTCGGAGACCGGCCCCGGGACAGATGGCTACACCTTC. It is translated as CASSETGPGTDGYTF.

This chain connects TRBV21-1 to TRBJ2-3; the table calls TRBD1, which could not be checked here. TRBV21-1 is described as a pseudogene. This CDR3 region has 15 residues. The CDR3 nucleotides read TGTGCCAGCAGCAAATCAGGGGGCCCGGCAGATACGCAGTATTTT. The encoded protein is CASSKSGGPADTQYF.

The chain employs TRBV12-3 or TRBV12-4 and TRBJ2-7; D is uncertain. V lost 3 bases to trimming and J lost 1 base, with 7 bases between them. The CDR3 runs to 13 residues. This CDR3 reads CASSFAGSYEQYF. Here the CDR3 DNA reads TGTGCCAGCAGTTTCGCCGGTTCCTACGAGCAGTACTTC.

CDR3 nucleotide sequence: TGCGCCAGCAGCCCGGACAGGGCAGTGGTTGAAAAACTGTTTTTT. It codes for CASSPDRAVVEKLFF. The chain uses TRBV5-1 and TRBJ1-4; TRBD1 agrees at 8 bases. The CDR3 has 15 residues. J lost 7 bases, V lost 4 bases, and 9 bases had no gene match. Germline V gives CDR1 SGHRS, CDR2 YFSETQ.

The V and J genes are TRBV27 and TRBJ2-3; D is uncertain. CDR1 and CDR2 from the germline V gene are MNHEY and SMNVEV (reference sequence). Trimming removed 2 bases at V and 10 bases at J, with 13 bases between. The CDR3 consists of 13 residues. The CDR3 loop is CASSLAQTGPQYF. Written as DNA, the CDR3 is TGTGCCAGCAGTTTAGCTCAGACGGGTCCGCAGTATTTT.

The J gene is TRBJ1-4, the V gene TRBV11-3; 8 bases fit TRBD1. CDR1 and CDR2 from the germline V gene are SGHNT and YENEEA. The V segment lost 1 base and the J segment 7 bases; nucleotides outside the gene matches: 17. The CDR3 sequence is 19 residues long. CDR3 sequence reads: CASSLAVTGVFTVREKLFF. The CDR3 DNA follows: TGTGCCAGCAGCTTAGCGGTGACAGGGGTGTTTACGGTGCGTGAAAAACTGTTTTTT.

The CDR3 loop is CASSTQGGELFF. In DNA form, the CDR3 reads TGTGCCAGCAGTACACAGGGGGGGGAACTGTTTTTT. The chain combines TRBV27 with TRBJ1-4; 8 bases match TRBD1. CDR1 is MNHEY and CDR2 is SMNVEV in the germline V gene (reference sequence). The CDR3 totals 12 residues. V lost 5 bases and J lost 12; bases outside the gene matches: 5. Variable domain in full (rest from reference TRBV27 and TRBJ1-4): EAQVTQNPRYLITVTGKKLTVTCSQNMNHEYMSWYRQDPGLGLRQIYYSMNVEVTDKGDVPEGYKVSRKEKRNFPLILESPSPNQTSLYFCASSTQGGELFFGSGTQLSVL.

In regard to this clone: Germline and junction disagree at one end, which may indicate a read error. Other DNA sequences in the sample encode the same CDR3. The V call is TRBV6-1, the J call TRBJ1-3; TRBD1 matches 7 bases. CDR1 is MNHNS and CDR2 is SASEGT in the germline V gene. The CDR3 covers 18 residues. In DNA form, the CDR3 reads TGTGCTAGCAGTGTGAGGCAGGGGGATATGTCGCGAGGAAACACCATATATTTT. Translating gives CASSVRQGDMSRGNTIYF.

The gene calls are TRBV5-6 and TRBJ1-1; maybe TRBD1 (6 bases). The CDR3 has 15 residues. V lost 2 bases and J lost 3, with 14 bases in between. Looked up from germline, CDR1 is SGHDT and CDR2 is YYEEEE. The CDR3: CASSFYRERDTEAFF. The DNA of the CDR3 is TGTGCCAGCAGCTTTTACAGGGAACGGGACACTGAAGCTTTCTTT.

The chain recombines TRBV6-5 with TRBJ2-5; weak D call: TRBD2 (5 bases). The V and J ends lost 0 bases and 1 base respectively, with 12 bases between them. The CDR3 contains 16 residues. The germline gives CDR1 MNHEY, CDR2 SVGAGI. The CDR3 nucleotides read TGTGCCAGCAGTTACTCCGGAGAGGGCCCCCAAGAGACCCAGTACTTC. This translates into CASSYSGEGPQETQYF.

V gene TRBV4-3 combines with J gene TRBJ2-1; 9 bases fit TRBD2. Trimming took 5 bases from V and 8 from J; bases not matched to a gene: 4. The CDR3 consists of 13 residues. Per the germline V gene, CDR1 is LGHNA and CDR2 is YSLEER. This CDR3 is CASSGTSHYEQFF. For the CDR3, the DNA is TGCGCCAGCAGCGGGACTAGCCATTATGAGCAGTTCTTC.

CDR3 amino acids: CAISETRGGSGNLHSSYNEQFF. The DNA of the CDR3 is TGTGCCATCAGTGAGACCCGCGGGGGTAGCGGGAACCTTCACAGCTCCTACAATGAGCAGTTCTTC. The chain joins TRBV10-3 to TRBJ2-1; TRBD2 agrees at 8 bases. The germline CDR1 and CDR2 sequences are ENHRY and SYGVKD. The CDR3 extends over 22 amino acids. The trim removed 2 bases at V and 0 bases at J, leaving 21 bases unmatched.

This chain uses TRBV4-1 with TRBJ2-2; the match to TRBD2 covers 7 bases. CDR1 is MGHRA and CDR2 is YSYEKL in the germline V gene. The J segment lost 7 bases and the V segment lost 4 bases, leaving 21 bases of the junction unmatched. There are 19 residues in the CDR3. As DNA, the CDR3 is TGCGCCAGCAGCCGACTAGGGTCCTCGGGCGGGAGTGTTGTCGGGGAGCTGTTTTTT. Translated, it gives CASSRLGSSGGSVVGELFF.

The chain couples TRBV5-4 to TRBJ1-2, with 7 bases lining up with TRBD1. Germline CDR1 reads SGHNT; CDR2 reads YYREEE (reference sequence). The CDR3 sequence is 14 residues long. V lost 3 bases and J lost 8; bases outside the gene matches: 10. CDR3 in amino acids: CASSSYTGAEGYTF. Written as DNA, the CDR3 is TGTGCCAGCAGCTCGTATACAGGGGCGGAAGGCTACACCTTC.

This clone was picked up one time. The V call is TRBV27, the J call TRBJ2-7, with 8 bases matching TRBD1. Per germline, CDR1 MNHEY and CDR2 SMNVEV (reference sequence). V lost 3 bases to trimming and J lost 2 bases; unmatched junction nucleotides: 3. The CDR3 consists of 14 residues. In nucleotides, the CDR3 is TGTGCCAGCAGTTTGGGGGACAGGCCCTACGAGCAGTACTTC. It is translated as CASSLGDRPYEQYF.

The CDR3 region has the DNA TGTGCCTGGAGTGTAGGGGGCGCTGGGGCCAACGTCCTGACTTTC. Its protein product is CAWSVGGAGANVLTF. The V call is TRBV30, the J call TRBJ2-6; 7 bases are a match to TRBD1. CDR3 length: 15 amino acids. Trimming took 0 bases from V and 2 from J; bases not matched to a gene: 1. Germline V gives CDR1 GTSNPN, CDR2 SVGIG (reference sequence).

The chain recombines TRBV28 with TRBJ2-3; 9 bases fit TRBD1. This CDR3 spans 15 amino acids. Trimming took 6 bases from V and 4 from J; bases not matched to a gene: 8. Germline V gives CDR1 MDHEN, CDR2 SYDVKM. The CDR3 DNA reads TGTGCCAGCAGCGACTGGGACAGGGAATCAGATACGCAGTATTTT. As protein: CASSDWDRESDTQYF.

This clone was counted a single time. The chain joins TRBV5-1 to TRBJ1-2; D possibly corresponds to TRBD1 (5 bases). Germline lookup yields CDR1 SGHRS and CDR2 YFSETQ. Trimming shortened V by 2 bases and J by 4 bases, and 9 bases separated the two germline ends. This CDR3 is built from 13 residues. CDR3 region: CASSFQQAYGYTF. In DNA, the CDR3 is TGCGCCAGCAGCTTTCAACAGGCCTATGGCTACACCTTC. Full variable domain (remainder filled in from reference TRBV5-1 and TRBJ1-2): KAGVTQTPRYLIKTRGQQVTLSCSPISGHRSVSWYQQTPGQGLQFLFEYFSETQRNKGNFPGRFSGRQFSNSRSEMNVSTLELGDSALYLCASSFQQAYGYTFGSGTRLTVV.

The V call is TRBV6-5, the J call TRBJ1-1; D unresolved. The length of the CDR3 is 11 residues. V was pared by 10 bases and J by 4 bases, with 10 bases between. CDR1 is MNHEY, CDR2 SVGAGI, per germline. The CDR3 region has the DNA TGTGCCACCATTGGCTTCACTGAAGCTTTCTTT. Its protein product is CATIGFTEAFF.

The CDR3 sequence is CASSLKGQGTPGLSYNEQFF. CDR3 nucleotide sequence: TGTGCCAGCAGCTTAAAAGGACAGGGGACGCCTGGCCTATCCTACAATGAGCAGTTCTTC. J is TRBJ2-1 and V is TRBV7-3; 9 nucleotides line up with TRBD1. The CDR3 consists of 20 residues. Per the germline V gene, CDR1 is SGHTA and CDR2 is FQGTGA. V shed 1 base, J shed 1 base, and the junction held 14 bases outside the gene matches. The complete variable domain, with remaining parts taken from reference TRBV7-3 and TRBJ2-1, reads GAGVSQTPSNKVTEKGKYVELRCDPISGHTALYWYRQSLGQGPEFLIYFQGTGAADDSGLPNDRFFAVRPEGSVSTLKIQRTERGDSAVYLCASSLKGQGTPGLSYNEQFFGPGTRLTVL.

The V and J genes are TRBV28 and TRBJ1-3; 8 bases align to TRBD1. Germline V gene lookup returns CDR1 MDHEN and CDR2 SYDVKM. Trimming removed 0 bases from V and 1 base from J; junction bases left unmatched: 5. This CDR3 is built from 17 residues. The CDR3 reads CASSLWGQASSGNTIYF. The DNA of the CDR3 is TGTGCCAGCAGTTTATGGGGACAGGCATCATCTGGAAACACCATATATTTT.

The chain employs TRBV29-1 and TRBJ2-7, with D perhaps matching TRBD1 (5 bases). From germline, CDR1 is SQVTM and CDR2 ANQGSEA. The CDR3 has 12 amino acids. V was cut by 4 bases and J by 3 bases, with 10 bases left in between. CDR3 protein: CSVAEQGYEQYF. The CDR3 bases are TGCAGCGTTGCTGAGCAGGGCTACGAGCAGTACTTC.

This sequence joins TRBV19 and TRBJ2-2; the match to TRBD2 covers 11 bases. V shed 2 bases and J 3 bases; nucleotides not matched to a gene: 8. The CDR3 has 18 amino acids. Germline V gene lookup returns CDR1 LNHDA and CDR2 SQIVND (reference sequence). Here the CDR3 reads CASSIILAGDGHTGELFF. The CDR3 nucleotides read TGTGCCAGTAGTATAATACTAGCGGGAGATGGGCACACCGGGGAGCTGTTTTTT.

The chain joins TRBV28 to TRBJ1-2; D might be TRBD1 (5 bases). V lost 8 bases and J lost 4, with 14 bases in between. The CDR3 has 13 residues. Germline V lookup: CDR1 MDHEN, CDR2 SYDVKM. The CDR3 here is CASQGGTGYGYTF. The CDR3 bases are TGTGCCAGCCAGGGCGGGACGGGCTATGGCTACACCTTC.